The T cell receptor (beta chain) under discussion was sequenced for a study of shared clonotypes between healthy human individuals. The study, taken as a whole, reports: Clonotypes shared by all four donors outscored non-shared clonotypes in generation probability.

With respect to this clone: The antigen is undetermined.

Genomic DNA (from each subset) was split evenly across several immunoSEQ plates. In the original processing: ImmunoSEQ output lacked quality scores and full-length reads, limiting matched filtering. Sequenced by immunoSEQ multiplex PCR; TCRdb stores in-frame clones only, minus some. The V and J calls and clone size are taken from that table; D and trimming were inferred from the DNA. The table lists over 300,000 clones, roughly 91% of them singletons, with around 15% in the top ten. The CDR3 spans 16 residues. Germline values: CDR1 MGHRA, CDR2 YSYEKL. Trimming removed 4 bases from V and 6 bases from J, with 20 bases in between.

The chain links TRBV4-1 to TRBJ2-3, with a possible D match to TRBD2 (6 bases). The TCR sequence derives from a man younger than 35 in good health. Sequences were obtained from memory CD8+ T cells sorted from blood. Sample subset: CD45RO+ cells pooled with CCR7-negative TemRA cells. The DNA for the CDR3 is TGCGCCAGCAGCCCGAGGACTATCGGGGAGGTGGATACGCAGTATTTT. Its protein product is CASSPRTIGEVDTQYF.